This record looks at one T cell receptor (beta chain) sequence and its context. Its antigen specificity is not known. Nothing much larger sits one base from this clone, and base qualities are not available. The sample is drawn from a study of blood T cell repertoires in COVID-19 (dated by TCRdb to 2018 to 2021). Regarding the complete study: Collaborator samples came from the United States, Italy and Spain and covered acute and convalescent phases of COVID-19. The material from the prospective study consisted of cDNA or gDNA derived from T cells, B-cell-depleted T cells, or PBMCs. Deeply sampled blood TCRbeta repertoires from subjects exposed to, actively infected with, or recovered from COVID-19 were included in the dataset. The repertoires were released in a freely available public database meant as a resource for research on the immune response to SARS-CoV-2. Samples came from the ongoing ImmuneRACE study (first 160 participants) plus 1,254 subjects from 6 global collaborators. Nearly every sample came with metadata listing a de-identified subject ID, COVID-19 status, age in years and sex. Where HLA class I and class II types were available, the types were taken from metadata supplied by the sample provider, not from assay-based typing.

The CDR3 numbers 12 residues from cysteine through phenylalanine. Only CDR3 DNA is held: 36 bases, read in frame from base 1. CDR1 and CDR2, looked up from the germline V gene (reference sequence), are DFQATT and SNEGSKA. Trimming at the junction amounts to 3 bases on V and 2 bases on J, and the germline ends lie 5 bases apart. The immunoSEQ Assay, a bias-controlled multiplex PCR, was used to amplify TCRbeta CDR3 regions from genomic DNA. As for the original processing: Within the assay, amplification of reference gene primers was used to estimate how many nucleated cells each sample contained. To quantify the absolute abundance of each unique TCRbeta CDR3 rearrangement, sequence reads were collapsed and filtered. For each sample, productive Simpson clonality was calculated as the square root of Simpson's diversity index over productive rearrangements. TCRdb holds this immuneACCESS table with in-frame rearrangements only. Some clones are missing; in checked studies, unresolved V genes explain under half, and the rest has no known cause. From that table come the V and J calls and clone size; the DNA was used to work out D and trimming. Recorded for this sample are about 94,000 clones; approximately 74% of them occurred a single time. Clones ranked in the top ten supply 3% to 4.5% of the sample.

Results and caveats for the whole study, not just this receptor: How much clinical and demographic metadata was included differed by source and by participant, and the metadata was provided uncurated.

In Seattle, one collaborating source enrolled patients while the infection was active and tracked those patients longitudinally over the course of disease. Each collaborating institution followed its own protocols to collect whole blood in K2EDTA tubes. For TCRbeta analysis, collaborators shipped samples as frozen whole blood, isolated PBMCs, or DNA extracted from either of those sample types. The sample consisted of peripheral blood. The chain is made from TRBV20-1 and TRBJ1-3; there is no confident call for the D gene. This receptor was obtained from an older man with COVID-19, enrolled during active disease. The CDR3 corresponds to CSASTAGNTIYF. The bases are TGCAGTGCTAGTACGGCTGGAAACACCATATATTTT.